This T cell receptor beta chain was recorded in a study of Ad26.COV2.S vaccination and SARS-CoV-2 variants. Study-wide context: Doses of Ad26.COV2.S were injected into muscle once or twice, 56 days apart.

Findings of the study overall: From the TCR breadth and depth analyses, total T cell responses may have been underestimated. Placebo recipients showed lower spike-specific TCR breadth than vaccinees.

Libraries were prepared by immunoSEQ multiplex PCR; TCRdb keeps only in-frame clonotypes and omits some of them. The data hold 350,000 to 400,000 clones, with around nine tenths observed a single time. CDR1 and CDR2 (germline): LNHDA, SQIVND (reference sequence). This CDR3 contains 14 residues. V dropped 6 bases and J dropped 1 base, with 9 bases sitting between them. About this clone: Its matching antigen is unknown.

Treatment reported: 15 to 20 received Ad26.COV2.S at low or high dose, single or two shots; a few received placebo; per-sample allocation not given. It was on day 63 after the first vaccine or placebo injection that samples were taken. The TCR originated in a person between 18 and 65 years old who received the Ad26.COV2.S COVID-19 vaccine or a placebo. This sample comprised peripheral blood, obtained in a trial of Ad26.COV2.S vaccine versus placebo. V and J are TRBV19 and TRBJ2-2; a possible D gene is TRBD1 (5 bases). The CDR3 region has the DNA TGTGCCAGTAGCCCGACAGAGAACACCGGGGAGCTGTTTTTT. Translating it yields CASSPTENTGELFF.